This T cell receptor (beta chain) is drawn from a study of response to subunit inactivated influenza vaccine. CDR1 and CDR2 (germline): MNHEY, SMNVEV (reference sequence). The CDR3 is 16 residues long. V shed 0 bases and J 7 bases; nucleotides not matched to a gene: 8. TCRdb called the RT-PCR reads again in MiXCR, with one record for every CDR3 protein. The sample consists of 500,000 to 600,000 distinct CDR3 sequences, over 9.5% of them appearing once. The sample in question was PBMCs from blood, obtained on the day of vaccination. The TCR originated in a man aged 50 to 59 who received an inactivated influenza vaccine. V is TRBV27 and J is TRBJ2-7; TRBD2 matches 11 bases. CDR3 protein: CASSLSVLVAGGEQYF. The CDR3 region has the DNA TGTGCCAGCAGTTTATCTGTGTTAGTAGCGGGAGGGGAGCAGTACTTC.